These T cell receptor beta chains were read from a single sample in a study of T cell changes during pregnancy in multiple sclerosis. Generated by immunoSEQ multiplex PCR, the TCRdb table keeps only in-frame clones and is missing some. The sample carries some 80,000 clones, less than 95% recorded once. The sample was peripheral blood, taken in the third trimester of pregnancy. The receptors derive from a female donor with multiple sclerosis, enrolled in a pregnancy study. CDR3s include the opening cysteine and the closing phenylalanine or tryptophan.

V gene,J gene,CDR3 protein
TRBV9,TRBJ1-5,CASSQTGSNQPQHF
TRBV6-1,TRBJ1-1,CAGRGGFSTEAFF
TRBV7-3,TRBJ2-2,CASSSTSEPNTGELFF
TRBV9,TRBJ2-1,CASSLEEGGSSYNEQFF
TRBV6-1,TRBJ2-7,CASTSGQGKHYEQYF
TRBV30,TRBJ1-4,CAWSALPEKLFF
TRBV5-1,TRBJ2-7,CASSLGQGARVSEQYF
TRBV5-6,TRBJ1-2,CASSLSGEGYTF
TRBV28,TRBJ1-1,CASSLMGRVGTEAFF
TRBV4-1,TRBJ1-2,CASSQVRGANYGYTF
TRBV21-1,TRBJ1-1,CASSKEGGQGNMNTEAFF
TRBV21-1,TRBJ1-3,CASFGDSVFSGNTIYF
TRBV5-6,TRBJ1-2,CASSFDRVANYGYTF
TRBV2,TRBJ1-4,CASSEGQAQGRLFF
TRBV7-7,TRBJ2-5,CASRGGSETQYF
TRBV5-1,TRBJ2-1,CASSPDHETGQFF
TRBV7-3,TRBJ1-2,CASSLEAGTGEGYTF
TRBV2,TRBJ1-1,CAGAGEKTEAFF
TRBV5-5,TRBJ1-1,CASSLEQGAFF
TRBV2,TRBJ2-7,CASIKTILLREQYF
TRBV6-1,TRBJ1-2,CAARDRGQGGYTF
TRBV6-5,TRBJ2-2,CASWTAGIGELFF
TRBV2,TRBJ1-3,CASSVPEANSGNTIYF
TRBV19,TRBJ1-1,CASSYGGREAFF
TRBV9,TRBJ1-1,CASNKQGGTEAFF
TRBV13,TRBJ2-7,CASSSTTGTAFSYEQYF
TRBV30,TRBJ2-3,CAWSTQGGLTDTQYF
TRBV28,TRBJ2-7,CASSFLGETYEQYF
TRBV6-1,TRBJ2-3,CASSVPGLAGTDTQYF
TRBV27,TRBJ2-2,CASSSTSGGITGELFF
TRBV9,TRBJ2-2,CASRRGTGELFF
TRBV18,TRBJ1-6,CASSPPVGFQGSIPLHF
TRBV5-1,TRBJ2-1,CASSWATASYNEQFF
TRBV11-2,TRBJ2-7,CASSSLTGGTYEQYF
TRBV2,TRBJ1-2,CASTQRVGTGGANGYTF
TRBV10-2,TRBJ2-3,CASRAGDTQYF
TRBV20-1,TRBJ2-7,CSGQGAYEQYF
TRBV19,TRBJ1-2,CASSIPAGSGYTF
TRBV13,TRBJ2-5,CASSLEPAGVAGRETQYF
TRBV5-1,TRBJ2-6,CASTVDRTVFPGANVLTF
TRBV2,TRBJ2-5,CASRDPQGTYQETQYF
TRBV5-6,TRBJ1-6,CASSVRTGRESPLHF
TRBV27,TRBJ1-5,CASTPGQGGPQHF
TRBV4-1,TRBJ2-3,CASSQDGGGITDTQYF
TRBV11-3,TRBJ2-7,CASSPGPPVYEQYF
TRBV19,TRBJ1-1,CASSVGAGTEAFF
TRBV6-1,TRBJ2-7,CASSDGTGLHYEQYF
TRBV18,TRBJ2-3,CASSLLSGGGTDTQYF
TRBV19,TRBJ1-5,CASSIDPAGISNQPQHF
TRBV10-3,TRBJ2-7,CATSGVGTAQPYEQYF
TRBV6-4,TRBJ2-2,CASSDSVAGELFF
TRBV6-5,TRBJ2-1,CASSYLAGGDYNEQFF
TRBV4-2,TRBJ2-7,CASSHHTTGGTGAYEQYF
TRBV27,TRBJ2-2,CASSLSGTSGGYTGELFF
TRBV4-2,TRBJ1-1,CASSQVGQQNTEAFF
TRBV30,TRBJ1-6,CAWSAVPGRGNSPLHF
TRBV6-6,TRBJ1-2,CASSYPLMQDYGYTF
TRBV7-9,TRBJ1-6,CASSEGGTVNSPLHF
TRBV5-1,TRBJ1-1,CASSAQTGVGTEAFF